This T cell receptor beta chain is from a study of identical twins' blood T cells. Looking at the study overall: About six alpha and roughly 6 beta libraries together yielded roughly 50 million reads. Study observations and caveats: V gene usage reportedly matched far better within twin pairs than unrelated donors. Shared CDR3 clonotype counts between two donors mainly tracked the product of their cloneset sizes, twins included.

All three twin pairs grew up together with likely shared infections and vaccines. MiXCR, run by TCRdb on the 5' RACE reads, gives a single entry per CDR3 protein. The repertoire has fewer than 450,000 distinct CDR3 sequences, 28% of them found once; the top ten carry 6.1%. This clonotype has a count of ten or more. Its specificity is not known. This TCR derives from a woman aged 18 to 49 in good health. The sample consisted of PBMCs.

For the CDR3, the DNA is TGTGCCAGCGACCCCGACAGGTCTGGGGCCAACGTCCTGACTTTC. Protein: CASDPDRSGANVLTF. The chain joins TRBV2 to TRBJ2-6, with D possibly matching TRBD1 (6 bases). CDR1 and CDR2 from the germline V gene are SNHLY and FYNNEI. Trimming shortened V by 8 bases and J by 1 base, and 12 bases separated the two germline ends. There are 15 residues in the CDR3.